A single sample is the source of the 19 T cell receptor beta chains below, sequenced in a study of blood T cell repertoires in COVID-19. TCRdb's copy holds only in-frame clones and misses some; the assay was immunoSEQ multiplex PCR. The sample holds over 55,000 clones; roughly nine tenths are singletons and the top ten take roughly a fifth. The source material was peripheral blood. The receptors were sampled from a woman older than 75 with acute or convalescent COVID-19.

This clone was recorded once. The chain uses TRBV3-1 (or the pseudogene TRBV3-2) and TRBJ2-7; D may be TRBD1 (5 bases). Trimming took off 4 bases at V and 1 base at J, with 5 bases between the two ends. CDR3 size: 12 residues. The germline gives CDR1 LGHDT, CDR2 YNNKEL (reference sequence). CDR3 DNA: TGTGCCAGCAGCCGACAGTCCTACGAGCAGTACTTC. Translating it yields CASSRQSYEQYF.

CDR3 sequence: CATKGGLGGTDTQYF. CDR3 bases: TGTGCCACCAAAGGAGGACTTGGCGGCACAGATACGCAGTATTTT. The rearrangement uses TRBV2 and TRBJ2-3, with TRBD2 as a possible D gene (5 bases). V shed 10 bases and J shed 1 base, with 18 bases lying between them. This CDR3 has 15 residues. Germline-derived CDR1 and CDR2 are SNHLY and FYNNEI.

The chain links TRBV7-8 to TRBJ1-2; 8 nucleotides align to TRBD1. CDR1 and CDR2 from the germline V gene are SGHVS and FQNEAQ. This CDR3 has 15 amino acids. The junction had 7 bases not matched to a gene; V was cut back by 5 bases and J by 2 bases. CDR3 sequence: CASSRRTGWNYGYTF. The CDR3 coding sequence is TGTGCCAGCAGCCGTCGGACAGGGTGGAACTATGGCTACACCTTC.

This clone was counted at least ten times. The chain joins TRBV7-9 to TRBJ1-2; D is perhaps TRBD1 (6 bases). V was cut by 6 bases and J by 0 bases, with 8 bases left in between. Germline CDR1 SEHNR, CDR2 FQNEAQ (reference sequence). This CDR3 has 13 amino acids. The CDR3 sequence: CASRNRANYGYTF. In DNA, the CDR3 is TGTGCCAGCAGGAACAGGGCTAACTATGGCTACACCTTC.

The CDR3 sequence is CASSRGGTDNSPLHF. The CDR3 region has the DNA TGCGCCAGCAGCCGGGGGGGAACGGATAATTCACCCCTCCACTTT. The V gene is TRBV5-1, the J gene TRBJ1-6; tentatively, D is TRBD1 (5 bases). This CDR3 contains 15 residues. The germline V and J ends were trimmed by 4 bases and 5 bases, with 13 bases remaining between them. Germline V lookup: CDR1 SGHRS, CDR2 YFSETQ.

The chain employs TRBV3-1 (or the pseudogene TRBV3-2) and TRBJ1-1, with D perhaps matching TRBD1 (6 bases). Germline values: CDR1 LGHDT, CDR2 YNNKEL (reference sequence). CDR3 length equals 14 residues. V gave up 4 bases and J gave up 2 bases, with 11 bases separating them. CDR3 DNA sequence: TGTGCCAGCAGCCGCGCACAGGGAAACACTGAAGCTTTCTTT. Translating gives CASSRAQGNTEAFF.

V is TRBV2 and J is TRBJ1-4; tentative D call: TRBD1 (5 bases). V lost 6 bases and J 3 bases, leaving 14 bases between the germline ends. The CDR3 totals 15 residues. The germline CDR1 and CDR2 sequences are SNHLY and FYNNEI. The DNA of the CDR3 is TGTGCCAGCAGAGCAGGGTACTCGGCTAATGAAAAACTGTTTTTT. It codes for CASRAGYSANEKLFF.

This chain connects TRBV4-2 to TRBJ2-1; 8 positions agree with TRBD2. In germline, CDR1 is LGHNA, CDR2 YNFKEQ. The J segment lost 4 bases and the V segment lost 0 bases, leaving 8 bases of the junction unmatched. This CDR3 has 17 amino acids. Here the CDR3 reads CASSQDPRGGGYNEQFF. For the CDR3, the DNA is TGTGCCAGCAGCCAAGATCCCCGGGGGGGCGGGTACAATGAGCAGTTCTTC.

V usage is TRBV6-5 and J usage is TRBJ1-4; maybe TRBD1 (6 bases). CDR1 MNHEY and CDR2 SVGAGI come from the germline V gene. V lost 6 bases and J 8 bases, leaving 13 bases between the germline ends. CDR3 size: 13 residues. The chain's CDR3 is CASSTGIGEKLFF. DNA of the CDR3: TGTGCCAGCAGCACAGGGATCGGAGAAAAACTGTTTTTT.

V usage is TRBV4-1 and J usage is TRBJ2-1, with D possibly TRBD1 on 5 matching bases. The CDR3 sequence is 14 residues long. Trimming took 1 base from V and 5 from J, leaving 9 bases between them. CDR1 is MGHRA, CDR2 YSYEKL, per germline. CDR3 in amino acids: CASSQVPGNNEQFF. CDR3 nucleotide sequence: TGCGCCAGCAGCCAAGTCCCAGGGAACAATGAGCAGTTCTTC.

This sequence joins TRBV7-3 and TRBJ2-3, with TRBD2 matching 7 bases. Germline assignment: CDR1 SGHTA and CDR2 FQGTGA. The V gene end was trimmed by 2 bases and the J gene end by 2 bases; junction bases not matched to a gene: 7. This CDR3 is 16 amino acids long. CDR3 nucleotide sequence: TGTGCCAGCAGCTTATTGCCGGGGGGTATCACAGATACGCAGTATTTT. Translated: CASSLLPGGITDTQYF.

V is TRBV21-1 and J is TRBJ2-1; the DNA was not compared with TRBD1, the D call given in the table. TRBV21-1 is listed as a pseudogene. The CDR3 totals 13 residues. CDR3 nucleotide sequence: TGTGCCAGCAGCCCCAGGACAGGGAATGAGCAGTTCTTC. Its translation: CASSPRTGNEQFF.

CDR3 sequence (DNA): TGTGCCAGCAGCACCGGGGGGGATGAGCAGTTCTTC. Translating it yields CASSTGGDEQFF. The chain employs TRBV11-3 and TRBJ2-1; the match to TRBD2 covers 8 bases. V was pared by 5 bases and J by 8 bases, with 2 bases of the junction left unmatched. This CDR3 is 12 amino acids long. The V gene's germline CDR1 is SGHNT and CDR2 YENEEA.

V is TRBV5-1 and J is TRBJ1-6, with 8 bases identical to TRBD1. After removal of 4 bases from V and 9 bases from J, the junction contained 6 bases not matched to a gene. The CDR3 contains 14 residues. Germline CDR1 and CDR2: SGHRS and YFSETQ. CDR3 amino acids: CASSPRGPSSPLHF. CDR3 DNA: TGCGCCAGCAGCCCCAGGGGGCCTAGTTCACCCCTCCACTTT.

In regard to this clone: One end of the junction does not line up with germline, which may come from a read error. This chain uses TRBV5-5 with TRBJ1-1; 8 bases are shared with TRBD1. This CDR3 is built from 16 residues. Germline lookup yields CDR1 SGHKS and CDR2 YYEKEE (reference sequence). Written as DNA, the CDR3 is TGTGCCAGCAGGGACGGACAGGGATTTTTGAACTCTGAAGCTTTCTTT. Its protein product is CASRDGQGFLNSEAFF.

This clone turned up a few times. The chain joins TRBV7-9 to TRBJ1-4, with TRBD1 matching over 7 bases. Germline V gene sequence: CDR1 SEHNR, CDR2 FQNEAQ (reference sequence). The CDR3 extends over 14 amino acids. Germline trimming cut 1 base from V and 5 bases from J; bases unmatched to any gene: 1. The CDR3 region is CASSLVTGNEKLFF. For the CDR3, the DNA is TGTGCCAGCAGCTTAGTGACAGGGAATGAAAAACTGTTTTTT.

The chain recombines TRBV13 with TRBJ2-7, with 7 bases lining up with TRBD1. The length of the CDR3 is 15 residues. Trimming at V came to 1 base and at J to 2 bases, leaving 5 bases not matched to a gene. Germline values: CDR1 PRHDT, CDR2 FYEKMQ (reference sequence). The CDR3 loop is CASSLVQGTTYEQYF. The CDR3, as DNA: TGTGCCAGCAGCTTAGTACAGGGGACAACCTACGAGCAGTACTTC.

The chain recombines TRBV7-7 with TRBJ2-5, with D uncertain. V lost 1 base and J lost 2, with 11 bases in between. The CDR3 covers 15 residues. Germline assignment: CDR1 SSHAT and CDR2 FNYEAQ (reference sequence). The CDR3 sequence: CASSLDDIQQETQYF. Here the CDR3 DNA reads TGTGCCAGCAGCTTAGACGATATACAGCAAGAGACCCAGTACTTC.

V is TRBV28 and J is TRBJ1-4, with TRBD1 matching 7 bases. The CDR3 runs to 13 residues. The germline V gene encodes CDR1 MDHEN and CDR2 SYDVKM. Germline trimming cut 11 bases from V and 7 bases from J; bases unmatched to any gene: 10. This chain's CDR3 is CAYFDRDFEKLFF. The CDR3, as DNA: TGTGCCTACTTCGACAGGGACTTTGAAAAACTGTTTTTT.